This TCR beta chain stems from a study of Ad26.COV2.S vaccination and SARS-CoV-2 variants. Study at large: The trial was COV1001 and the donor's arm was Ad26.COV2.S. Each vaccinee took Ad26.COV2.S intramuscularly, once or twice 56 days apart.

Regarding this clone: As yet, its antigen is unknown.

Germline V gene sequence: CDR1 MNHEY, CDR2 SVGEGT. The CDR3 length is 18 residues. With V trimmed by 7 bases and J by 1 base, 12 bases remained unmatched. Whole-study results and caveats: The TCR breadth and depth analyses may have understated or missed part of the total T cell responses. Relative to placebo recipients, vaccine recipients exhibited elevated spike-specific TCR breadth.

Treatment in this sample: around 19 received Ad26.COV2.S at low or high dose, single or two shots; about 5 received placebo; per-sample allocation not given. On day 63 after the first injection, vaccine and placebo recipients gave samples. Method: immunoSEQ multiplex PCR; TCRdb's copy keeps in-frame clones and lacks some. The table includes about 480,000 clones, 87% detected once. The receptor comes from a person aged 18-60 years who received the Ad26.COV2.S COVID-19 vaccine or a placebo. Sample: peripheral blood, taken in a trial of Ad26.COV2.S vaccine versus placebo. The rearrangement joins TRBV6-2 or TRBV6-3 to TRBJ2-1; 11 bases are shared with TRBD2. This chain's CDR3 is CASNPLTSGIGSYNEQFF. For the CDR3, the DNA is TGTGCCAGCAACCCACTGACTAGCGGGATAGGATCCTACAATGAGCAGTTCTTC.